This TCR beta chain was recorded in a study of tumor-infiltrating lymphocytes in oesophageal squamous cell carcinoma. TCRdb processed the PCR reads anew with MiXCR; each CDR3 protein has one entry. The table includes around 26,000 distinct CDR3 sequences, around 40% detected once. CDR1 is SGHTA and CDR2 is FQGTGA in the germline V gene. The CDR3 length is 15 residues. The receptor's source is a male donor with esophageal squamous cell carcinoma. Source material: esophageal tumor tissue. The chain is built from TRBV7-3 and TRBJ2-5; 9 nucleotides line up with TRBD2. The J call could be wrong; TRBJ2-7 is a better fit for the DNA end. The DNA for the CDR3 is TGTGCCAGCAGCTTAAAAAGCGGGGGGCAGTACGAGCAGTACTTC. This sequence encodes CASSLKSGGQYEQYF.